This paragraph covers one TCR beta chain sequence. The antigen is unknown. This sample includes further DNA sequences coding for the same CDR3. This specimen belongs to a study of shared clonotypes between healthy human individuals. Germline loops: CDR1 LNHDA, CDR2 SQIVND (reference sequence). The CDR3 sequence is 15 residues long. The J segment lost 2 bases and the V segment lost 4 bases, leaving 4 bases of the junction unmatched. General observations from the study: Sampling was confined to blood; repertoires within tissues likely differ. Clonotype sharing among donors, it was expected, would be affected by sequencing depth.

The authors divided CD4+ cells into CD45RA+ naive and CD45RA-negative memory subsets. Deep was the level used in running the assay. Here immunoSEQ multiplex PCR was the method, and the copy in TCRdb shows in-frame clones only, minus some. The sample lists 2 million to 3 million clones, 93% seen once, with approximately 0.35% in the top ten. The chain combines TRBV19 with TRBJ1-5; TRBD1 matches 8 bases. Material: naive CD4+ T cells from PBMCs. The subset: CD45RA+ positively selected. The receptor was derived from a man in his late teens or twenties in good health. Some clones in this sample may be carry-over from other donors' samples. CDR3 sequence: CASSTSGGGNQPQHF. For the CDR3, the DNA is TGTGCCAGTAGTACCTCAGGGGGCGGCAATCAGCCCCAGCATTTT.